The 6 T cell receptor beta chains given below trace back to one sample, sequenced in a study of blood T cell repertoires in COVID-19. TCRdb keeps only in-frame clones here, not all; method: immunoSEQ multiplex PCR. This sample carries about 69,000 clones, about 80% of them seen once, and the ten largest clones take roughly 15%. The source material was peripheral blood. These receptors were collected from a man between 50 and 59 years old with COVID-19, enrolled during active disease.

The chain couples TRBV24-1 to TRBJ2-2, with D possibly matching TRBD1 (6 bases). V was cut by 3 bases and J by 4 bases, with 14 bases left in between. Germline lookup yields CDR1 KGHDR and CDR2 SFDVKD. The CDR3 spans 16 residues. This chain's CDR3 is CATSDPSDSSTGELFF. As DNA, the CDR3 is TGTGCCACCAGTGATCCTTCGGACAGTAGCACCGGGGAGCTGTTTTTT.

The chain uses TRBV19 and TRBJ2-3; the match to TRBD2 covers 9 bases. The CDR3 covers 15 residues. The J segment lost 6 bases and the V segment lost 3 bases, leaving 7 bases of the junction unmatched. The V gene's germline CDR1 is LNHDA and CDR2 SQIVND (reference sequence). CDR3 coding DNA: TGTGCCAGTAGTATTACTGGACTAGCGAGTGATACGCAGTATTTT. Residues: CASSITGLASDTQYF.

J is TRBJ2-5 and V is TRBV11-2; D is perhaps TRBD2 (7 bases). The CDR3 totals 16 residues. The germline V gene encodes CDR1 SGHAT and CDR2 FQNNGV. Trimming removed 4 bases at V and 9 bases at J, with 24 bases between. The CDR3 DNA is TGTGCCAGCAGCTCTATTGGCCGCGGGGGCACTGGGGCCCAGTACTTC. Amino acids: CASSSIGRGGTGAQYF.

The chain combines TRBV11-2 with TRBJ2-2, with 7 bases lining up with TRBD1. The V segment lost 4 bases and the J segment 2 bases; nucleotides outside the gene matches: 4. The CDR3 totals 15 residues. Germline CDR1 reads SGHAT; CDR2 reads FQNNGV. The CDR3 reads CASSWGQQNTGELFF. The CDR3 nucleotides are TGTGCCAGCAGCTGGGGACAGCAAAACACCGGGGAGCTGTTTTTT.

This clone was seen just once. The chain has TRBV6-2 or TRBV6-3 and TRBJ2-2; 8 positions match TRBD2. V lost 2 bases to trimming and J lost 6 bases; unmatched junction nucleotides: 2. Germline V lookup: CDR1 MNHEY, CDR2 SVGEGT. The CDR3 covers 14 residues. The CDR3 is CASSYLGGAGELFF. DNA for the CDR3: TGTGCCAGCAGTTACCTCGGGGGGGCCGGGGAGCTGTTTTTT.

The J gene is TRBJ1-2, the V gene TRBV4-2; D may be TRBD1 (6 bases). Germline CDR1 reads LGHNA; CDR2 reads YNFKEQ. The CDR3 sequence is 16 residues long. The germline V and J ends were trimmed by 3 bases and 0 bases, with 14 bases remaining between them. CDR3 sequence (DNA): TGTGCCAGCAGCCAGTTCGAACAGGGTTCTAACTATGGCTACACCTTC. Translation gives CASSQFEQGSNYGYTF.